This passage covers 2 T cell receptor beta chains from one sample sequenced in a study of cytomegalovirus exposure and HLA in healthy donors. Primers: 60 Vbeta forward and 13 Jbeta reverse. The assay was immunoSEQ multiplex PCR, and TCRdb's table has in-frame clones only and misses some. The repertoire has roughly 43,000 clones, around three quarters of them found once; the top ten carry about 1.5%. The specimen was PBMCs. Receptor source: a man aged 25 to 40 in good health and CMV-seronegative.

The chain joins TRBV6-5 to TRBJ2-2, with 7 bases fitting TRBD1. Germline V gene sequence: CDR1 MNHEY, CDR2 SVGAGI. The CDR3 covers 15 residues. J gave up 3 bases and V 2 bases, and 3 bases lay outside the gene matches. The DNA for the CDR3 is TGTGCCAGCAGTTACGCAGGGGGTGACACCGGGGAGCTGTTTTTT. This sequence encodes CASSYAGGDTGELFF.

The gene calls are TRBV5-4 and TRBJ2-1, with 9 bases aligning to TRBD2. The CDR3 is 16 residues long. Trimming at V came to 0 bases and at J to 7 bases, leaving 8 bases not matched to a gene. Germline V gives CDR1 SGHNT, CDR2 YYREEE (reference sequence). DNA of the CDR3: TGTGCCAGCAGCTTGGGAAATAGCGGGAGTGGGAATGAGCAGTTCTTC. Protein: CASSLGNSGSGNEQFF.